This T cell receptor (beta chain) was identified during a study of regulatory T cells in long-lasting Graves disease. Germline CDR1 reads SGHTA; CDR2 reads FQGNSA. The V and J ends lost 3 bases and 9 bases, in that order; junction bases with no gene match: 11. This CDR3 is 16 amino acids long. Regarding time point: newly diagnosed GD, antithyroid drugs for less than 3 months. The TCR library was made from RNA extracted from PBMCs. Graves' disease diagnosis used American Thyroid Association guidelines. Arm-PCR with iRepertoire HTBI primers amplified the CDR3 regions for these TCR beta libraries. One entry per CDR3 protein results from TCRdb running MiXCR on the multiplex PCR reads. This sample carries 400,000 to 550,000 distinct CDR3 sequences, around 17% of them seen once, and the ten largest clones take roughly 23%. Separately, the same data were catalogued under a study of T cells in Graves' hyperthyroidism and ophthalmopathy.

The chain has TRBV7-2 and TRBJ1-5; 10 nucleotides align to TRBD1. The clonotype originates from a woman aged 18-29 years with Graves disease. The sequencing used peripheral blood mononuclear cells (PBMCs), collected at new diagnosis, from a patient treated with antithyroid drugs. CDR3 in DNA: TGTGCCAGCAGCTTGCGGGGACAGGGGCCCTATCGGCCCCAGCATTTT. Protein sequence: CASSLRGQGPYRPQHF.